The clone carrying this T cell receptor beta chain was observed a handful of times. Antigen unknown. The data are from a study of T-cell memory formation after mild COVID-19. Study-wide background: TCR clusters were mostly donor specific. General study points: Among CD4+ contracting clones, most were CM and EM, and CD8+ ones EMRA. Clones contracting day 15 to 85 were balanced CD4/CD8; later expanders leaned CD4+.

After 5'RACE with constant-segment primers, TCR alpha and TCR beta cDNA libraries carrying sample barcodes and UMIs were obtained. TCRdb ran MiXCR on the 5' RACE reads and lists one entry per CDR3 protein. This sample has about 90,000 distinct CDR3 sequences, with about 13% found just once. The clonotype originates from an adult woman who had mild COVID-19 (a few samples of this study predate the infection). Cell type and time point are not known. The specimen sequenced was PBMCs or a T cell subset sorted from them (not recorded which).

CDR3 protein: CASSPGVRNEQFF. In DNA form, the CDR3 reads TGTGCCAGCAGTCCGGGGGTTCGGAATGAGCAGTTCTTC. The chain joins TRBV12-3 or TRBV12-4 to TRBJ2-1, with D perhaps TRBD2 (6 bases). V lost 5 bases and J lost 7, with 12 bases in between. This CDR3 is 13 amino acids long.